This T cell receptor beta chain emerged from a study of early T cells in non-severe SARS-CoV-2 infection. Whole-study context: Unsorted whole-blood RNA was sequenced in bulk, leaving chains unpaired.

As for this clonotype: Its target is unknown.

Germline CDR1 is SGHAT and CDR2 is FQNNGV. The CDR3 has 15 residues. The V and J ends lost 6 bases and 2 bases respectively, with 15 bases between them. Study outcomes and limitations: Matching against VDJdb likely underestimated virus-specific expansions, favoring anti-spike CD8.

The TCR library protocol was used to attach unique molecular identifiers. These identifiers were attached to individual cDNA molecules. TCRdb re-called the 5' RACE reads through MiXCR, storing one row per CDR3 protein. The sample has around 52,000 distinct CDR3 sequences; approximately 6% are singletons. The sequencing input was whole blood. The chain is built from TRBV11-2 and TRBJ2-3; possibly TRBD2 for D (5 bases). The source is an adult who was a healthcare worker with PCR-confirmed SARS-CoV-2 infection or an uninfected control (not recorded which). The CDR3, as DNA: TGTGCCAGCAGTCTGAACAGCGGCTACACAGATACGCAGTATTTT. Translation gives CASSLNSGYTDTQYF.